This entry features one T cell receptor beta chain sequence. What it binds is not known. The data were taken from a study of post-analysis software for immune sequencing data. Study-wide results and caveats: Roughly 5 TRBV segments were significantly more frequent in patients than in controls. TRBV5-6, TRBV5-1 and TRBV20-1 were among these segments.

Unique molecular identifiers tagged the TCR beta cDNA libraries. Each CDR3 protein is one row after TCRdb ran MiXCR on the PCR reads. This sample yields about 820,000 distinct CDR3 sequences, of which about 53% are seen a single time; roughly 4.4% belongs to the top ten. J lost 1 base, V lost 5 bases, and 17 bases had no gene match. This CDR3 contains 20 residues. Per the germline V gene, CDR1 is DFQATT and CDR2 is SNEGSKA (reference sequence). The V gene is TRBV20-1, the J gene TRBJ2-3; 14 bases match TRBD2. The specimen was blood. This TCR was recovered from a girl aged 10-17 years with multiple sclerosis. In nucleotides, the CDR3 is TGCAGTGCTTTCGTCCGTCGACTAGCGGGAGGGCCGGGCGGCACAGATACGCAGTATTTT. The encoded protein is CSAFVRRLAGGPGGTDTQYF.